This TCR beta chain was observed in a study of blood T cell repertoires in COVID-19. Turning to the study itself: The cDNA or gDNA used as material had been derived from T cells, B-cell-depleted T cells, or PBMCs.

Study processing details: It was from reference gene primer amplification that nucleated cell counts were estimated. Profiling relied on immunoSEQ multiplex PCR, and the TCRdb table lists in-frame clones only, not all of them. D and trimming come from the DNA, and the V and J calls and clone size come from that table. Of 110,000 or so clones in the sample, about 86% were seen once. The CDR3 runs 16 residues. CDR1 SGDLS and CDR2 YYNGEE come from the germline V gene. The J segment lost 0 bases and the V segment lost 2 bases, leaving 3 bases of the junction unmatched. Input material: peripheral blood. The V call is TRBV9, the J call TRBJ2-1; 9 bases are a match to TRBD1. The origin of this receptor is a man aged 65 to 85 who had recovered from COVID-19. The CDR3 spells CASSVGTGYSYNEQFF. The DNA for the CDR3 is TGTGCCAGCAGCGTCGGGACAGGGTACTCCTACAATGAGCAGTTCTTC.